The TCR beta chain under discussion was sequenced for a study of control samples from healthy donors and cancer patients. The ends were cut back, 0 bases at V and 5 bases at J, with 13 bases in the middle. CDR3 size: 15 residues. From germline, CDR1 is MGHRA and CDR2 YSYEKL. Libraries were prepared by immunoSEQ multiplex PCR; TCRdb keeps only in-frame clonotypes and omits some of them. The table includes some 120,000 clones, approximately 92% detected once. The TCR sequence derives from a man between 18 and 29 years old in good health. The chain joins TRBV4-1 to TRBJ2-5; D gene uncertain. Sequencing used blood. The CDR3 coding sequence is TGCGCCAGCAGCCAAGATTCCCGGGTGGGCGAGACCCAGTACTTC. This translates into CASSQDSRVGETQYF.